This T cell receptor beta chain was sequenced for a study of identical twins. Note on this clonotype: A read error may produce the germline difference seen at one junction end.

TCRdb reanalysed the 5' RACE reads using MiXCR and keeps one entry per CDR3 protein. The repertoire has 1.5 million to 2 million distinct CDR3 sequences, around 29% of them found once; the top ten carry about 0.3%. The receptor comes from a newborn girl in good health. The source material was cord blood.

The CDR3 region has the DNA TGTTCCAGCAGCTTAGCCCGACAGGGATTCAATGAGCAGTTCTTC. Its translation: CSSSLARQGFNEQFF. The V and J genes are TRBV13 and TRBJ2-1, with TRBD1 identical over 7 bases. Germline values: CDR1 PRHDT, CDR2 FYEKMQ (reference sequence). This CDR3 comprises 15 residues.